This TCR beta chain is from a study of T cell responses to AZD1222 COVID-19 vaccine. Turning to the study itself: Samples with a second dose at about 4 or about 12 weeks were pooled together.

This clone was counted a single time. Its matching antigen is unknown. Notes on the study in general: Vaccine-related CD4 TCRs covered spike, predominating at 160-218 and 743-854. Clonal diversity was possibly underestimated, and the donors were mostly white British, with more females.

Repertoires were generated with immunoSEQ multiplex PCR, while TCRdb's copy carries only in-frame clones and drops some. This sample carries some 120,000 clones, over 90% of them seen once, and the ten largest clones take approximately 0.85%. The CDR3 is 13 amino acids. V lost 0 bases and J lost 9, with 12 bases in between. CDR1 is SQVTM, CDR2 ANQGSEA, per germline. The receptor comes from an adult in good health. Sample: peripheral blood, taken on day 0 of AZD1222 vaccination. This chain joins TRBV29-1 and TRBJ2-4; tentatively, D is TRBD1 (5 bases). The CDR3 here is CSVEEGQNLIQYF. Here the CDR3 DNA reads TGCAGCGTTGAAGAGGGGCAGAACCTCATTCAGTACTTC.